This T cell receptor (beta chain) emerged from a study of blood T cell repertoires in COVID-19. With V trimmed by 6 bases and J by 10 bases, 14 bases remained unmatched. CDR1 and CDR2 from the germline V gene are SQVTM and ANQGSEA. The CDR3 has 14 residues. Enrollment of patients from Seattle took place during active infection, with longitudinal follow-up. Sequencing used immunoSEQ multiplex PCR; TCRdb keeps in-frame clones, though not all of them. The table shows about 30,000 clones, with 81% occurring only once. V and J are TRBV29-1 and TRBJ1-4; TRBD1 matches at 7 bases. Material: peripheral blood. This receptor was identified in a man in his 70s with COVID-19, enrolled during active disease. The CDR3 sequence: CSVTTTGAWGKLFF. DNA of the CDR3: TGCAGCGTGACCACTACAGGGGCGTGGGGAAAACTGTTTTTT.